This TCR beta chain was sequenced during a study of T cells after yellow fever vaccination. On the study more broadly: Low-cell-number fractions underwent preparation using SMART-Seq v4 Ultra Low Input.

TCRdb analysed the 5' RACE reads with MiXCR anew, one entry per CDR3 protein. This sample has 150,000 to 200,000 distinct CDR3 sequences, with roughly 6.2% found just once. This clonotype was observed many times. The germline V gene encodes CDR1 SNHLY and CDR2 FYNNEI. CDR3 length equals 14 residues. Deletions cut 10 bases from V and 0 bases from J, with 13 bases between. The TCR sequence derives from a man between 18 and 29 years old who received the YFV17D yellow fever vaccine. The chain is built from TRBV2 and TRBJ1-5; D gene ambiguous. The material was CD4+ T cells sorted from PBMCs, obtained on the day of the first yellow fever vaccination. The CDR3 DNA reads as TGTGCCACCCGGGTGAGTGGTAGCAATCAGCCCCAGCATTTT. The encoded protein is CATRVSGSNQPQHF.